A single TCR beta chain is shown here with its context. Its antigen is undetermined. Then a second PCR, running roughly 6 to 12 cycles, was carried out with a sample-barcoded 5' primer and a J-beta primer mix. A 12-random-nucleotide template-switch adaptor tagged each cDNA molecule. TCRdb itself ran the 5' RACE reads through MiXCR, one entry per CDR3 protein. The sample yields 750,000 to 950,000 distinct CDR3 sequences, about a quarter seen once. The entry originates in a study of blood T cells in healthy people across ages. Overall study findings and caveats: Unsorted PBMCs prevented conclusive naive versus antigen-experienced comparison.

The same sample was also used in a study of T cells of mothers and their children. In that study: Overlap ran slightly, non-significantly higher for related than unrelated mother-child pairs.

The TCR sequence derives from a boy aged 5-17 years in good health. Sequencing input: blood.

CDR3 coding DNA: TGTGCCAGCAGCTTAAGGGACCTCCGCAAGACCCAGTACTTC. This encodes CASSLRDLRKTQYF. The rearrangement joins TRBV11-1 to TRBJ2-5; the D gene could be TRBD1 or TRBD2 (5 bases each). The CDR3 has 14 amino acids. Germline V gives CDR1 SGHAT, CDR2 FQDESV (reference sequence). Trimming took off 2 bases at V and 6 bases at J, with 13 bases between the two ends.